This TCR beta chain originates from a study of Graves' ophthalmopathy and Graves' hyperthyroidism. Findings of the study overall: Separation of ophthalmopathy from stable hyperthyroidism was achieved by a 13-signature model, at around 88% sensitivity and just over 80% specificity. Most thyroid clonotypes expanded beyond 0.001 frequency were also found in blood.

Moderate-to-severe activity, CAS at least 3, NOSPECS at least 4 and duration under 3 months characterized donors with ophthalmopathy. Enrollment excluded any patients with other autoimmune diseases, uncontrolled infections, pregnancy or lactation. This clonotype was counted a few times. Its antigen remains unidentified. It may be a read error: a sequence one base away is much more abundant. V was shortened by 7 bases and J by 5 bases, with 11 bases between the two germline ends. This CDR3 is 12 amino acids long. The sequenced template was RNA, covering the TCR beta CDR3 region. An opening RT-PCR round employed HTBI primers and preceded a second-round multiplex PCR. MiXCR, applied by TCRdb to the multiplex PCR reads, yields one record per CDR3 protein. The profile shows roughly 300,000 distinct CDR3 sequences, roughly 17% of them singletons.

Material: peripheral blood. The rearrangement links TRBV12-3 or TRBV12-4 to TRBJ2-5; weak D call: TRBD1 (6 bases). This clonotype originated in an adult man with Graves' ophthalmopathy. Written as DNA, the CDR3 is TGTGCCAGCATAACAGGGTACGAGACCCAGTACTTC. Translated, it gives CASITGYETQYF.